This T cell receptor (beta chain) derives from a study of blood T cell repertoires in COVID-19. Two negative PCRs, clearance, or symptom resolution had been documented for recovered Cohort 3 donors. The CDR3 is made up of 15 amino acids. V was trimmed by 1 base and J by 6 bases, leaving 15 bases between them. Germline V gene sequence: CDR1 SEHNR, CDR2 FQNEAQ (reference sequence). TCRdb's copy holds only in-frame clones and misses some; the assay was immunoSEQ multiplex PCR. The sample has hundreds of thousands of clones; around 87% are singletons. The sequence was collected from a woman between 18 and 29 years old who had recovered from COVID-19. Sequenced material: PBMCs or T cells enriched from blood (not recorded which). V and J are TRBV7-9 and TRBJ1-2; the D gene is possibly TRBD1 (6 bases). The CDR3 region is CASSLDTGTYDGYTF. CDR3 sequence (DNA): TGTGCCAGCAGCTTAGATACCGGGACATATGATGGCTACACCTTC.